This is a list of T cell receptor beta chains from one sample in a study of Tregs in tolerant kidney transplant recipients. Method: immunoSEQ multiplex PCR; TCRdb's copy keeps in-frame clones and lacks some. This repertoire shows approximately 75,000 clones, about 91% found once; its top ten account for 0.34%. The sequencing here drew on Tregs from blood, taken before the transplant. The source is a human donor who received a combined kidney and bone marrow transplant. Each CDR3 is given with its conserved first and last residue. A D gene is named only where the DNA matches it firmly. Clone size appears in some rows only: once, few, many, or a class for an expanded clone.

v_gene	d_gene	abundance	j_gene	CDR3aa	CDR3nt
TRBV6-1	.	.	TRBJ2-2	CASSEDRANTGELFF	TGTGCCAGCAGTGAAGACAGGGCGAACACCGGGGAGCTGTTTTTT
TRBV7-9	.	.	TRBJ1-1	CASSFAEGWTEAFF	TGTGCCAGCAGCTTCGCTGAAGGTTGGACTGAAGCTTTCTTT
TRBV19	TRBD1	few	TRBJ1-3	CASSPWTGAGNTIYF	TGTGCCAGTAGTCCATGGACAGGGGCCGGAAACACCATATATTTT
TRBV7-2	.	.	TRBJ2-1	CASSFSPGVYNEQFF	TGTGCCAGCAGCTTTTCTCCGGGGGTCTACAATGAGCAGTTCTTC
TRBV5-1	.	.	TRBJ2-5	CASSSGHQETQYF	TGCGCCAGCAGCTCGGGACATCAAGAGACCCAGTACTTC
TRBV14	TRBD1	.	TRBJ2-7	CASSRGTGSYSYEQYF	TGTGCCAGCAGCCGCGGGACAGGGTCGTACTCCTACGAGCAGTACTTC
TRBV7-9	TRBD1	.	TRBJ2-1	CASSLALGTANEQFF	TGTGCCAGCAGCTTAGCGCTAGGGACAGCAAATGAGCAGTTCTTC
TRBV28	.	.	TRBJ2-7	CASSPPLSWEQYF	TGTGCCAGCAGTCCCCCCCTCTCATGGGAGCAGTACTTC
TRBV6-1	TRBD2	.	TRBJ2-1	CASSPLAGGINEQFF	TGTGCCAGCAGTCCACTAGCGGGAGGAATCAATGAGCAGTTCTTC
TRBV10-3	.	.	TRBJ2-3	CAGASGTDTQYF	TGTGCAGGAGCATCAGGGACAGATACGCAGTATTTT
TRBV15	TRBD2	.	TRBJ2-1	CATSTPLAGVNNEQFF	TGTGCCACCAGCACACCGCTAGCGGGAGTAAACAATGAGCAGTTCTTC
TRBV6-1	TRBD1	.	TRBJ2-7	CASRTGTGNIEGYF	TGTGCCAGCAGGACCGGGACAGGTAATATCGAGGGGTACTTC
TRBV18	.	.	TRBJ1-5	CASSPRMVTGGNQPQHF	TGTGCCAGCTCACCACGGATGGTTACAGGTGGAAATCAGCCCCAGCATTTT
TRBV2	.	.	TRBJ1-1	CATLLTWRTGNTEAFF	TGTGCCACCCTCCTGACGTGGAGGACGGGGAACACTGAAGCTTTCTTT
TRBV7-9	.	.	TRBJ2-2	CASSLVFTETNTGELFF	TGTGCCAGCAGCTTAGTGTTTACAGAAACGAACACCGGGGAGCTGTTTTTT
TRBV30	TRBD1	.	TRBJ2-7	CAWGGQLVSEQYF	TGTGCCTGGGGGGGACAGCTTGTTTCCGAGCAGTACTTC
TRBV6-1	.	.	TRBJ1-1	CASEGNMNTEAFF	TGTGCCAGCGAGGGGAACATGAACACTGAAGCTTTCTTT
TRBV5-1	.	.	TRBJ2-3	CASSLQGIAPDTQYF	TGCGCCAGCAGCTTACAGGGCATAGCGCCAGATACGCAGTATTTT
TRBV11-2	TRBD2	once	TRBJ2-3	CASSLAGGRSTDTQYF	TGTGCCAGCAGCTTAGCCGGCGGGAGATCGACAGATACGCAGTATTTT
TRBV7-8	.	.	TRBJ1-3	CASGEAGNTIYF	TGTGCCAGCGGGGAGGCTGGAAACACCATATATTTT
TRBV5-1	TRBD1	.	TRBJ1-2	CASSYSDRGDGYTF	TGCGCCAGCAGCTATTCGGACAGGGGAGATGGCTACACCTTC
TRBV7-9	TRBD1	.	TRBJ2-3	CASSSSDRGQGDTQYF	TGTGCCAGCAGCTCCTCGGACAGGGGGCAAGGAGATACGCAGTATTTT
TRBV7-3	TRBD2	.	TRBJ2-3	CASSLNGLAGSTDTQYF	TGTGCCAGCAGCTTAAATGGTCTAGCGGGTTCCACAGATACGCAGTATTTT
TRBV30	.	.	TRBJ2-7	CAWSHNSDRSYEQYF	TGTGCCTGGAGTCATAACTCGGACAGATCCTACGAGCAGTACTTC
TRBV19	.	.	TRBJ1-4	CASSTGITVTNEKLFF	TGTGCCAGTAGTACGGGCATCACAGTTACTAATGAAAAACTGTTTTTT
TRBV5-4	TRBD2	.	TRBJ2-7	CASSLQREVYEQYF	TGTGCCAGCAGCTTACAGCGGGAGGTCTACGAGCAGTACTTC
TRBV9	TRBD2	.	TRBJ2-7	CASSKGLAGASFTYEQYF	TGTGCCAGCAGCAAGGGACTAGCGGGTGCCTCCTTCACCTACGAGCAGTACTTC
TRBV27	.	once	TRBJ2-1	CASSSHDYTNEQFF	TGTGCCAGCAGTTCCCACGACTATACGAATGAGCAGTTCTTC
TRBV6-5	TRBD1	.	TRBJ2-7	CASSPQGTGPYEQYF	TGTGCCAGCAGTCCCCAGGGGACAGGACCCTACGAGCAGTACTTC
TRBV5-4	TRBD1	.	TRBJ1-2	CASSDREYGYTF	TGTGCCAGCAGCGACAGGGAATATGGCTACACCTTC
TRBV28	.	.	TRBJ1-6	CASSFIGGLSSPLHF	TGTGCCAGCAGTTTTATAGGAGGGCTTTCTTCACCCCTCCACTTT
TRBV5-4	.	.	TRBJ1-1	CASRRDTSTEAFF	TGTGCCAGCAGACGGGACACGTCCACTGAAGCTTTCTTT
TRBV10-3	TRBD2	once	TRBJ2-1	CAISGYRTSGDEQFF	TGTGCCATCAGTGGGTACCGGACTAGCGGCGATGAGCAGTTCTTC
TRBV6-6	TRBD1	.	TRBJ1-1	CASSYSRDRGPAFF	TGTGCCAGCAGTTACTCGAGGGACAGGGGTCCAGCTTTCTTT
TRBV5-5	.	.	TRBJ1-1	CASSFIRGGVINTEAFF	TGTGCCAGCAGCTTTATACGAGGAGGGGTCATTAACACTGAAGCTTTCTTT
TRBV27	.	.	TRBJ2-1	CASSIHQAYNEQFF	TGTGCCAGCAGTATCCACCAGGCATACAATGAGCAGTTCTTC
TRBV7-9	.	.	TRBJ1-3	CASSPKERVGNTIYF	TGTGCCAGCAGTCCAAAGGAACGGGTTGGAAACACCATATATTTT
TRBV2	TRBD2	.	TRBJ2-7	CASSESGLAGDEQYF	TGTGCCAGCAGTGAAAGTGGACTAGCGGGAGACGAGCAGTACTTC
TRBV7-2	.	.	TRBJ2-1	CASSPMQINEQFF	TGTGCCAGCAGCCCTATGCAGATCAATGAGCAGTTCTTC
TRBV6-5	TRBD2	.	TRBJ2-3	CASSYSLAGRDTQYF	TGTGCCAGCAGTTACTCACTAGCGGGAAGAGATACGCAGTATTTT
TRBV28	.	.	TRBJ2-7	CASSFRGSYEQYF	TGTGCCAGCAGTTTCCGGGGCTCCTACGAGCAGTACTTC
TRBV14	.	.	TRBJ2-5	CASSQLIDNQETQYF	TGTGCCAGCAGCCAACTGATCGACAATCAAGAGACCCAGTACTTC
TRBV6-5	.	.	TRBJ2-7	CASQVGDYEQYF	TGTGCCAGCCAGGTGGGCGATTACGAGCAGTACTTC
TRBV7-2	TRBD2	.	TRBJ2-3	CASSKGLHGTQYF	TGTGCCAGCAGCAAGGGACTACACGGGACGCAGTATTTT
TRBV18	.	.	TRBJ2-7	CASSPGTVSSYEQYF	TGTGCCAGCTCACCAGGGACTGTGAGCTCCTACGAGCAGTACTTC
TRBV10-3	.	.	TRBJ2-1	CAISEDRLGLNEQFF	TGTGCCATCAGTGAGGACAGACTAGGGTTGAATGAGCAGTTCTTC
TRBV29-1	.	.	TRBJ2-3	CSADTGPSTDTQYF	TGCAGCGCTGACACAGGGCCCAGCACAGATACGCAGTATTTT
TRBV19	TRBD1	.	TRBJ1-5	CASSSQQGSNQPQHF	TGTGCCAGTAGTTCCCAACAGGGGAGCAATCAGCCCCAGCATTTT
TRBV10-3	.	.	TRBJ2-1	CAVGSTYNEQFF	TGTGCCGTCGGGAGTACCTACAATGAGCAGTTCTTC
TRBV11-2	TRBD2	.	TRBJ2-3	CASSFSGRGTDTQYF	TGTGCCAGCAGTTTTAGCGGGAGGGGCACAGATACGCAGTATTTT
TRBV7-3	.	.	TRBJ2-2	CASSLKATGELFF	TGTGCCAGCAGCTTAAAAGCTACCGGGGAGCTGTTTTTT
TRBV15	.	.	TRBJ2-3	CATSRRVATDTQYF	TGTGCCACCAGTAGGAGGGTAGCCACAGATACGCAGTATTTT
TRBV15	.	.	TRBJ1-4	CATSRGPNEKLFF	TGTGCCACCAGCAGAGGACCTAATGAAAAACTGTTTTTT
TRBV10-3	TRBD1	few	TRBJ1-3	CATDGRTGYDSGNTIYF	TGTGCCACCGACGGCCGGACAGGGTATGACTCTGGAAACACCATATATTTT
TRBV7-2	TRBD1	.	TRBJ2-1	CASSLLGTADYNEQFF	TGTGCCAGCAGCTTACTTGGGACAGCCGACTACAATGAGCAGTTCTTC
TRBV5-1	.	.	TRBJ1-1	CASSLVQENTEAFF	TGCGCCAGCAGCTTGGTACAGGAGAACACTGAAGCTTTCTTT
TRBV7-9	.	.	TRBJ1-2	CASSSPPMTANYGYTF	TGTGCCAGCAGCTCGCCCCCGATGACAGCTAACTATGGCTACACCTTC
TRBV2	.	.	TRBJ1-1	CASTTQGENTEAFF	TGTGCCAGCACTACCCAGGGAGAGAACACTGAAGCTTTCTTT
TRBV5-1	.	once	TRBJ2-5	CASSAQETQYF	TGCGCCAGCAGCGCCCAAGAGACCCAGTACTTC